A single sample gave rise to the 27 T cell receptor beta chains below, sequenced in a study of blood T cell repertoires in COVID-19. Assay: immunoSEQ multiplex PCR; the TCRdb copy retains only in-frame clones and omits some. The sample records 200,000 to 250,000 clones, about 76% being singletons. Sequenced: PBMCs or T cells enriched from blood (not recorded which). These TCRs come from a woman in her forties or fifties with acute COVID-19.

The rearrangement links TRBV5-1 to TRBJ1-3, with 7 bases that match TRBD1. Germline-derived CDR1 and CDR2 are SGHRS and YFSETQ. J lost 0 bases, V lost 1 base, and 10 bases had no gene match. The CDR3 has 18 residues. The CDR3 loop reads CASSLPVSTGVSGNTIYF. The CDR3 coding sequence is TGCGCCAGCAGCTTGCCGGTCTCCACAGGGGTCTCTGGAAACACCATATATTTT.

The rearrangement links TRBV6-2 or TRBV6-3 to TRBJ1-1, with TRBD1 matching over 8 bases. V gave up 2 bases and J gave up 5 bases; unmatched junction bases: 10. Germline V gene sequence: CDR1 MNHEY, CDR2 SVGEGT. CDR3 length equals 16 residues. The CDR3 here is CASSYPRTGQSTEAFF. For the CDR3, the DNA is TGTGCCAGCAGTTACCCACGGACAGGGCAATCGACTGAAGCTTTCTTT.

This chain links TRBV4-3 with TRBJ1-2; 7 nucleotides line up with TRBD1. CDR1 is LGHNA and CDR2 is YSLEER in the germline V gene. The V and J ends lost 4 bases and 1 base, in that order; junction bases with no gene match: 6. The CDR3 is made up of 15 amino acids. The CDR3 bases are TGCGCCAGCAGCCCCATAACAGGGGTTAACTATGGCTACACCTTC. This gives the protein CASSPITGVNYGYTF.

The chain carries TRBV6-1 and TRBJ2-7, with D unresolved. This CDR3 has 15 amino acids. V was shortened by 3 bases and J by 0 bases, with 12 bases between the two germline ends. The germline gives CDR1 MNHNS, CDR2 SASEGT. Here the CDR3 reads CASSDLGEASYEQYF. Written as DNA, the CDR3 is TGTGCCAGCAGTGATCTCGGAGAGGCCTCCTACGAGCAGTACTTC.

The chain couples TRBV9 to TRBJ2-2; 8 bases line up with TRBD2. The germline V gene encodes CDR1 SGDLS and CDR2 YYNGEE. CDR3 length equals 16 residues. V lost 3 bases to trimming and J lost 1 base; unmatched junction nucleotides: 5. CDR3 protein: CASSGLSGGNTGELFF. The CDR3 coding sequence is TGTGCCAGCAGCGGTTTGAGCGGGGGGAACACCGGGGAGCTGTTTTTT.

This chain uses TRBV11-2 with TRBJ2-7; D possibly corresponds to TRBD2 (6 bases). Germline assignment: CDR1 SGHAT and CDR2 FQNNGV. Trimming took off 5 bases at V and 2 bases at J, with 13 bases between the two ends. The CDR3 has 14 amino acids. The DNA for the CDR3 is TGTGCCAGCAGCGCCGGGACTCTAACCTACGAGCAGTACTTC. This gives the protein CASSAGTLTYEQYF.

The chain has TRBV29-1 and TRBJ1-5, with 7 bases identical to TRBD1. V dropped 4 bases and J dropped 11; count of bases not matched to a gene: 5. Germline V gives CDR1 SQVTM, CDR2 ANQGSEA. This CDR3 has 11 amino acids. CDR3 DNA: TGCAGCGTTGGGGTGGACAGGACCCAGCATTTT. Translation gives CSVGVDRTQHF.

V is TRBV3-1 (or the pseudogene TRBV3-2) and J is TRBJ2-7; D gene unclear. V lost 1 base and J 5 bases, leaving 6 bases between the germline ends. CDR1 and CDR2 (germline): LGHDT, YNNKEL (reference sequence). The CDR3 spans 12 residues. The CDR3 DNA follows: TGTGCCAGCAGCCAAGTCAGAAACGAGCAGTACTTC. The encoded protein is CASSQVRNEQYF.

Only one count was recorded for this clone. The chain joins TRBV4-1 to TRBJ2-2; D gene unclear. The CDR3 spans 11 residues. CDR1 is MGHRA and CDR2 is YSYEKL in the germline V gene. V lost 4 bases and J lost 8, with 5 bases in between. CDR3 sequence (DNA): TGCGCCAGCAGCCTTCAGGGGGAGCTGTTTTTT. It yields the protein CASSLQGELFF.

This chain links TRBV5-1 with TRBJ2-3; 9 bases agree with TRBD2. The CDR3 totals 15 residues. The J segment lost 9 bases and the V segment lost 3 bases, leaving 11 bases of the junction unmatched. Per germline, CDR1 SGHRS and CDR2 YFSETQ. CDR3 protein: CASSYASGTYQTQYF. CDR3 nucleotides: TGCGCCAGCAGCTATGCTAGCGGGACGTACCAGACGCAGTATTTT.

V gene TRBV6-1 combines with J gene TRBJ1-5; D gene unclear. Per the germline V gene, CDR1 is MNHNS and CDR2 is SASEGT. Trimming shortened V by 2 bases and J by 3 bases, and 11 bases separated the two germline ends. The CDR3 loop spans 15 amino acids. CDR3 in amino acids: CASSEIPQNNQPQHF. The CDR3 DNA follows: TGTGCCAGCAGTGAAATCCCGCAGAACAATCAGCCCCAGCATTTT.

The chain's CDR3 is CASSRDRGAEETQYF. CDR3 nucleotide sequence: TGTGCCAGTAGTAGGGATCGGGGGGCTGAAGAGACCCAGTACTTC. The V and J genes are TRBV19 and TRBJ2-5, with a possible D match to TRBD2 (7 bases). V dropped 4 bases and J dropped 3 bases, with 15 bases sitting between them. The length of the CDR3 is 15 residues. Germline CDR1 is LNHDA and CDR2 is SQIVND (reference sequence).

This chain uses TRBV19 with TRBJ2-3, with a tentative D call TRBD1 (6 bases). This CDR3 contains 13 residues. CDR1 and CDR2 (germline): LNHDA, SQIVND (reference sequence). The V end was cut by 5 bases, the J end by 4 bases, with 10 bases between. The CDR3 bases are TGTGCCAGTAGTTCACAGGGCCCAGATACGCAGTATTTT. Its translation: CASSSQGPDTQYF. Drawing the rest from reference TRBV19 and TRBJ2-3, the complete variable domain is DGGITQSPKYLFRKEGQNVTLSCEQNLNHDAMYWYRQDPGQGLRLIYYSQIVNDFQKGDIAEGYSVSREKKESFPLTVTSAQKNPTAFYLCASSSQGPDTQYFGPGTRLTVL.

Remarks on this clone: The sample contains more than one DNA sequence encoding this CDR3. The chain links TRBV18 to TRBJ1-5, with 7 bases that match TRBD1. Germline V lookup: CDR1 KGHSH, CDR2 LQKENI. J was trimmed by 2 bases and V by 4 bases; bases with no gene match: 2. The length of the CDR3 is 14 residues. The CDR3 nucleotides are TGTGCCAGCTCACAAGGACAGGGCAATCAGCCCCAGCATTTT. Its translation: CASSQGQGNQPQHF. Drawing the rest from reference TRBV18 and TRBJ1-5, the complete variable domain is NAGVMQNPRHLVRRRGQEARLRCSPMKGHSHVYWYRQLPEEGLKFMVYLQKENIIDESGMPKERFSAEFPKEGPSILRIQQVVRGDSAAYFCASSQGQGNQPQHFGDGTRLSIL.

This clone has a handful of counts. V gene TRBV3-1 (or the pseudogene TRBV3-2) combines with J gene TRBJ2-1, with unresolved D. The CDR3 loop spans 12 amino acids. With 6 bases removed from V and 8 bases from J, the gap between germline ends came to 11 bases. Germline V gene lookup returns CDR1 LGHDT and CDR2 YNNKEL (reference sequence). CDR3 protein: CASSRTPDEQFF. The CDR3 region has the DNA TGTGCCAGCAGTCGTACTCCCGATGAGCAGTTCTTC.

The chain combines TRBV4-3 with TRBJ1-5; weak D call: TRBD1 (6 bases). This CDR3 contains 15 residues. The germline V gene has CDR1 LGHNA and CDR2 YSLEER. V was clipped by 0 bases and J by 4 bases, with 10 bases between them. The CDR3 sequence: CASSQDSQGNQPQHF. CDR3 in DNA: TGCGCCAGCAGCCAAGATTCCCAGGGGAATCAGCCCCAGCATTTT.

This chain joins TRBV7-2 and TRBJ1-6, with 7 bases matching TRBD1. This CDR3 is 15 amino acids long. The germline CDR1 and CDR2 sequences are SGHTA and FQGNSA. V shed 5 bases and J 7 bases; nucleotides not matched to a gene: 8. The CDR3 nucleotides are TGTGCCAGCAGCCAAACCGGGACAGTCAATTCACCCCTCCACTTT. This encodes CASSQTGTVNSPLHF.

The chain is built from TRBV25-1 and TRBJ2-2; 10 bases are a match to TRBD2. J was trimmed by 2 bases and V by 2 bases; bases with no gene match: 2. CDR1 is MGHDK and CDR2 is SYGVNS in the germline V gene. CDR3 length: 16 amino acids. CDR3 coding DNA: TGTGCCAGCAGTGAAATAGCGGGAGGAAACACCGGGGAGCTGTTTTTT. Its protein is CASSEIAGGNTGELFF.

The V and J genes are TRBV5-1 and TRBJ1-1; D is possibly TRBD1 (6 bases). The V gene lost 4 bases and the J gene lost 4 bases, with 14 bases spanning the gap. CDR3 length: 14 amino acids. The germline V gene has CDR1 SGHRS and CDR2 YFSETQ. The CDR3 region has the DNA TGCGCCAGCAGCGAGGACAGTTATGCCACTGAAGCTTTCTTT. This gives the protein CASSEDSYATEAFF. The full variable domain, with the rest looked up from reference TRBV5-1 and TRBJ1-1, is KAGVTQTPRYLIKTRGQQVTLSCSPISGHRSVSWYQQTPGQGLQFLFEYFSETQRNKGNFPGRFSGRQFSNSRSEMNVSTLELGDSALYLCASSEDSYATEAFFGQGTRLTVV.

J is TRBJ1-4 and V is TRBV14; 7 bases line up with TRBD1. The CDR3 length is 16 residues. Germline values: CDR1 SGHDN, CDR2 FVKESK. J was trimmed by 2 bases and V by 1 base; bases with no gene match: 4. The CDR3 spells CASSQVTGVTNEKLFF. The CDR3 DNA reads TGTGCCAGCAGCCAAGTCACAGGGGTGACTAATGAAAAACTGTTTTTT.

The V and J genes are TRBV18 and TRBJ2-2; TRBD2 matches at 9 bases. The CDR3 spans 18 residues. Germline V gene lookup returns CDR1 KGHSH and CDR2 LQKENI. V was pared by 0 bases and J by 0 bases, with 5 bases of the junction left unmatched. The CDR3 DNA sequence: TGTGCCAGCTCACCACCGTTTGCGGGGGGGACGAACACCGGGGAGCTGTTTTTT. This gives the protein CASSPPFAGGTNTGELFF.

The chain couples TRBV18 to TRBJ2-7; D gene uncertain. In germline, CDR1 is KGHSH, CDR2 LQKENI. CDR3 length: 14 residues. Trimming took off 4 bases at V and 0 bases at J, with 10 bases between the two ends. CDR3 coding DNA: TGTGCCAGCTCACTTCTCCCGTACTCCTACGAGCAGTACTTC. Translating gives CASSLLPYSYEQYF.

The V call is TRBV6-6, the J call TRBJ1-2; 9 bases are a match to TRBD1. There are 16 residues in the CDR3. Per the germline V gene, CDR1 is MNHNY and CDR2 is SVGAGI (reference sequence). V was pared by 4 bases and J by 4 bases, with 10 bases of the junction left unmatched. DNA for the CDR3: TGTGCCAGCAGTTCCCGGGACAGGGATCGGGGCTATGGCTACACCTTC. It encodes CASSSRDRDRGYGYTF.

This clone was detected only once. The chain joins TRBV7-9 to TRBJ2-7; 7 bases are a match to TRBD1. V gave up 0 bases and J gave up 2 bases; unmatched junction bases: 7. The CDR3 contains 16 residues. Germline V gives CDR1 SEHNR, CDR2 FQNEAQ (reference sequence). The CDR3 DNA is TGTGCCAGCAGCTTAGCAAAAGGGGGCAAGACCTACGAGCAGTACTTC. It codes for CASSLAKGGKTYEQYF.

The chain has TRBV5-4 and TRBJ2-1; 7 bases line up with TRBD2. The CDR3 totals 15 residues. V lost 3 bases to trimming and J lost 1 base; unmatched junction nucleotides: 4. The V gene's germline CDR1 is SGHNT and CDR2 YYREEE (reference sequence). The CDR3 nucleotides read TGTGCCAGCAGCTCAGGACTAGTGTCCTACAATGAGCAGTTCTTC. Encoded protein: CASSSGLVSYNEQFF.

The chain links TRBV12-3 or TRBV12-4 to TRBJ1-1; D is uncertain. V shed 5 bases and J shed 0 bases, with 7 bases lying between them. The CDR3 has 13 amino acids. The CDR3 bases are TGTGCCAGCAGTGGGCCAATGAACACTGAAGCTTTCTTT. It yields the protein CASSGPMNTEAFF.

The chain employs TRBV5-1 and TRBJ1-1; D possibly corresponds to TRBD1 (5 bases). The CDR3 is 19 amino acids. V was clipped by 0 bases and J by 3 bases, with 24 bases between them. The germline V gene encodes CDR1 SGHRS and CDR2 YFSETQ. CDR3 protein: CASSLATGGKGRKDTEAFF. The CDR3 coding sequence is TGCGCCAGCAGCTTGGCCACCGGGGGGAAGGGAAGGAAGGACACTGAAGCTTTCTTT.